The 23 T cell receptor beta chains presented below share a single source sample, sequenced in a study of blood T cell repertoires in COVID-19. Assay used: immunoSEQ multiplex PCR; TCRdb lists only in-frame clones, some missing. The sample lists approximately 430,000 clones, about nine tenths occurring once. Specimen: peripheral blood. The source of these receptors is a woman in her thirties with active or convalescent COVID-19.

The V and J genes are TRBV7-9 and TRBJ1-1, with 7 positions matching TRBD1. The CDR3 is made up of 15 amino acids. Trimming took 5 bases from V and 5 from J; bases not matched to a gene: 11. Germline CDR1 is SEHNR and CDR2 is FQNEAQ (reference sequence). The CDR3 here is CASSETRGRWTEAFF. DNA for the CDR3: TGTGCCAGCAGCGAGACCAGGGGGAGGTGGACTGAAGCTTTCTTT.

This chain uses TRBV11-2 with TRBJ1-1; D gene uncertain. CDR3 size: 14 residues. Germline V gene sequence: CDR1 SGHAT, CDR2 FQNNGV. V was cut by 1 base and J by 6 bases, with 12 bases left in between. The CDR3 here is CASSLGAQFAEAFF. CDR3 nucleotide sequence: TGTGCCAGCAGCTTAGGGGCACAGTTCGCTGAAGCTTTCTTT.

The CDR3 spells CASSLPSLAGVTDEQFF. The CDR3, as DNA: TGTGCCAGCAGCTTACCTAGCCTAGCGGGAGTTACGGATGAGCAGTTCTTC. The chain joins TRBV11-2 to TRBJ2-1, with TRBD2 identical over 10 bases. CDR1 is SGHAT, CDR2 FQNNGV, per germline. Trimming removed 2 bases from V and 8 bases from J; junction bases left unmatched: 12. This CDR3 is built from 17 residues.

Written as DNA, the CDR3 is TGTGCCAGCAGCACGCGGACTATTATTAGCACAGATACGCAGTATTTT. Its protein product is CASSTRTIISTDTQYF. The chain combines TRBV7-2 with TRBJ2-3, with D possibly TRBD2 on 6 matching bases. V lost 5 bases and J lost 0, with 15 bases in between. The V gene's germline CDR1 is SGHTA and CDR2 FQGNSA. This CDR3 has 16 amino acids.

This clone was observed a single time. The chain's CDR3 is CASSQALKAQADTQYF. The CDR3 coding sequence is TGCGCCAGCAGCCAAGCACTCAAGGCGCAGGCAGATACGCAGTATTTT. This rearrangement joins TRBV4-1 to TRBJ2-3; D gene ambiguous. Germline CDR1 reads MGHRA; CDR2 reads YSYEKL. This CDR3 has 16 amino acids. V was clipped by 1 base and J by 4 bases, with 15 bases between them.

V usage is TRBV5-6 and J usage is TRBJ2-3, with D hard to call. CDR3 length: 12 residues. Trimming stripped 6 bases from V and 6 bases from J, with 11 bases between. Per the germline V gene, CDR1 is SGHDT and CDR2 is YYEEEE. The DNA for the CDR3 is TGTGCCAGCACCCAACTCCGTGATACGCAGTATTTT. Translating it yields CASTQLRDTQYF.

This clone has only one observation. The J gene is TRBJ1-5, the V gene TRBV15, with TRBD1 matching 10 bases. V shed 3 bases, J shed 6 bases, and the junction held 5 bases outside the gene matches. CDR1 is LNHNV, CDR2 YYDKDF, per germline (reference sequence). This CDR3 has 15 residues. The CDR3 sequence is CATSSGTGVGQPQHF. The CDR3 DNA sequence: TGTGCCACCAGCAGTGGGACAGGGGTGGGTCAGCCCCAGCATTTT.

On this clone: Other DNA sequences in this specimen translate into the identical CDR3. V and J are TRBV19 and TRBJ2-1, with 10 bases aligning to TRBD1. Germline CDR1 reads LNHDA; CDR2 reads SQIVND (reference sequence). Unmatched junction bases numbered 3, after V lost 5 bases and J lost 2 bases. The CDR3 has 15 residues. The CDR3 coding sequence is TGTGCCAGTAGTCCAGGACAGGGGGCCTACAATGAGCAGTTCTTC. Encoded protein: CASSPGQGAYNEQFF.

This chain uses TRBV2 with TRBJ2-3; the match to TRBD2 covers 8 bases. The CDR3 has 16 amino acids. V shed 9 bases, J shed 2 bases, and the junction held 13 bases outside the gene matches. The germline CDR1 and CDR2 sequences are SNHLY and FYNNEI. The DNA for the CDR3 is TGTGCCAGACAGTCGGGGGGACTAGGGATCACAGATACGCAGTATTTT. Protein: CARQSGGLGITDTQYF. Based on the CDR3 plus reference TRBV2 and TRBJ2-3, the full variable domain is EPEVTQTPSHQVTQMGQEVILRCVPISNHLYFYWYRQILGQKVEFLVSFYNNEISEKSEIFDDQFSVERPDGSNFTLKIRSTKLEDSAMYFCARQSGGLGITDTQYFGPGTRLTVL.

This chain connects TRBV9 to TRBJ1-1; D remains unclear. V lost 2 bases and J lost 1, with 6 bases in between. Germline CDR1 SGDLS, CDR2 YYNGEE. The CDR3 is 13 residues long. CDR3 sequence (DNA): TGTGCCAGCAGCGTCCAACAGAACACTGAAGCTTTCTTT. Translation: CASSVQQNTEAFF. Full variable domain (outside the CDR3, taken from reference TRBV9 and TRBJ1-1): DSGVTQTPKHLITATGQRVTLRCSPRSGDLSVYWYQQSLDQGLQFLIQYYNGEERAKGNILERFSAQQFPDLHSELNLSSLELGDSALYFCASSVQQNTEAFFGQGTRLTVV.

In DNA form, the CDR3 reads TGTGCCAGTAGTATAATAGCGGAGACCTACAATGAGCAGTTCTTC. Its protein product is CASSIIAETYNEQFF. The chain is built from TRBV19 and TRBJ2-1; TRBD2 is a possible D gene (6 bases). The CDR3 extends over 15 amino acids. CDR1 and CDR2 from the germline V gene are LNHDA and SQIVND (reference sequence). V gave up 2 bases and J gave up 2 bases, with 10 bases separating them.

The sample holds one count of this clone. The CDR3 region has the DNA TGTGCCAGCACGTTGATGGGACGGGGGTCCTACAATGAGCAGTTCTTC. It encodes CASTLMGRGSYNEQFF. The chain couples TRBV9 to TRBJ2-1; possibly TRBD2 for D (6 bases). CDR3 length equals 16 residues. Trimming removed 6 bases from V and 1 base from J, with 17 bases in between. Germline CDR1 SGDLS, CDR2 YYNGEE.

This clone was recorded only once. The chain couples TRBV2 to TRBJ1-1; possibly TRBD1 for D (6 bases). This CDR3 is 14 amino acids long. Germline loops: CDR1 SNHLY, CDR2 FYNNEI. With 3 bases removed from V and 5 bases from J, the gap between germline ends came to 13 bases. The CDR3 sequence: CASSDFRGATEAFF. DNA for the CDR3: TGTGCCAGCAGTGATTTCAGGGGTGCGACTGAAGCTTTCTTT.

The chain uses TRBV11-2 and TRBJ1-1, with 10 bases fitting TRBD1. Germline CDR1 is SGHAT and CDR2 is FQNNGV. V was clipped by 5 bases and J by 0 bases; unmatched bases: 3. CDR3 length equals 15 residues. In DNA form, the CDR3 reads TGTGCCAGCAGCCCGGGACAGGGGTTGAACACTGAAGCTTTCTTT. As protein: CASSPGQGLNTEAFF.

The CDR3, as DNA: TGCGCCAGCAGCCAATATCGGCAGGGGGATAGCAATCAGCCCCAGCATTTT. Protein product: CASSQYRQGDSNQPQHF. The chain links TRBV4-1 to TRBJ1-5; TRBD1 agrees at 7 bases. In germline, CDR1 is MGHRA, CDR2 YSYEKL. This CDR3 has 17 amino acids. Trimming cost V 2 bases and J 0 bases; bases outside gene matches: 7.

V and J are TRBV11-3 and TRBJ1-1; TRBD1 matches at 7 bases. CDR1 and CDR2 (germline): SGHNT, YENEEA. The CDR3 totals 14 residues. The J segment lost 7 bases and the V segment lost 5 bases, leaving 10 bases of the junction unmatched. The CDR3 reads CASSITGDRNEAFF. The CDR3 region has the DNA TGTGCCAGCAGCATAACAGGGGATCGGAATGAAGCTTTCTTT.

V is TRBV6-5 and J is TRBJ2-7; a possible D gene is TRBD2 (6 bases). Trimming shortened V by 4 bases and J by 2 bases, and 12 bases separated the two germline ends. The CDR3 contains 14 residues. The germline CDR1 and CDR2 sequences are MNHEY and SVGAGI. The CDR3 loop reads CASSSLARAYEQYF. Written as DNA, the CDR3 is TGTGCCAGCAGTTCCCTAGCGAGAGCCTACGAGCAGTACTTC.

This rearrangement joins TRBV29-1 to TRBJ2-7, with 9 bases fitting TRBD1. CDR1 is SQVTM and CDR2 is ANQGSEA in the germline V gene. The CDR3 covers 15 residues. V gave up 6 bases and J gave up 1 base; unmatched junction bases: 10. CDR3 sequence (DNA): TGCAGCGTGACGATCCGGGACAGGGATTCCTACGAGCAGTACTTC. This codes for CSVTIRDRDSYEQYF.

V gene TRBV5-4 combines with J gene TRBJ1-2, with 9 bases lining up with TRBD1. CDR3 length: 12 amino acids. The trim removed 6 bases at V and 6 bases at J, leaving 3 bases unmatched. Looked up from germline, CDR1 is SGHNT and CDR2 is YYREEE (reference sequence). The CDR3 protein is CASTGTGHGYTF. The CDR3 nucleotides are TGTGCCAGCACCGGGACAGGGCATGGCTACACCTTC.

The gene calls are TRBV19 and TRBJ1-1, with 7 bases identical to TRBD1. There are 14 residues in the CDR3. Germline CDR1 reads LNHDA; CDR2 reads SQIVND (reference sequence). V shed 0 bases, J shed 4 bases, and the junction held 2 bases outside the gene matches. The CDR3 here is CASSIEYRGTEAFF. The CDR3, as DNA: TGTGCCAGTAGTATAGAATACAGGGGCACTGAAGCTTTCTTT.

The rearrangement uses TRBV30 and TRBJ2-1, with D uncertain. The CDR3 runs 14 residues. The germline V gene has CDR1 GTSNPN and CDR2 SVGIG (reference sequence). With 4 bases removed from V and 6 bases from J, the gap between germline ends came to 16 bases. CDR3 sequence (DNA): TGTGCCTGGAACCCTAGTACCGTATTCAATGAGCAGTTCTTC. Translating gives CAWNPSTVFNEQFF.

The J gene is TRBJ2-1, the V gene TRBV6-1; TRBD2 is a possible D gene (6 bases). Trimming cost V 4 bases and J 0 bases, with 13 bases left between them. The CDR3 totals 16 residues. Germline V gene data show CDR1 as MNHNS and CDR2 as SASEGT. The CDR3 DNA sequence: TGTGCCAGCAGTGGTGGGACTTCTGGCTCCTACAATGAGCAGTTCTTC. Translation: CASSGGTSGSYNEQFF.

CDR3 amino acids: CASSPGTSGETQYF. Here the CDR3 DNA reads TGCGCCAGCAGCCCCGGGACTAGCGGAGAGACCCAGTACTTC. The chain carries TRBV4-1 and TRBJ2-5; TRBD2 aligns across 11 bases. V trimming: 4 bases; J trimming: 4 bases; junction bases outside the gene matches: 2. Germline V gives CDR1 MGHRA, CDR2 YSYEKL. The CDR3 totals 14 residues.